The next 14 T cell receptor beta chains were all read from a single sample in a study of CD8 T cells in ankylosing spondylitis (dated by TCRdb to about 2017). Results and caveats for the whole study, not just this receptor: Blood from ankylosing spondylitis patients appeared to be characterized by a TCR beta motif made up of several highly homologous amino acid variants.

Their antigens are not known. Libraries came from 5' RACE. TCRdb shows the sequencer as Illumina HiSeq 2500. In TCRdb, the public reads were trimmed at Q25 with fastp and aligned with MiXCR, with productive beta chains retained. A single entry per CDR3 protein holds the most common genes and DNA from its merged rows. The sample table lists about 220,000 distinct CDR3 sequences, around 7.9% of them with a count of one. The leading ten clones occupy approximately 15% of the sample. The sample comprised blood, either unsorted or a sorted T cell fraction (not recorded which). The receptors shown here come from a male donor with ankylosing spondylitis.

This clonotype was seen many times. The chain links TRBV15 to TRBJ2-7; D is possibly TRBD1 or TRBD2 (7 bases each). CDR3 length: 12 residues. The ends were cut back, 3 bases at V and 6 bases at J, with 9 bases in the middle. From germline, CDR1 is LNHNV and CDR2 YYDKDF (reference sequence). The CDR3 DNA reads TGTGCCACCAGCAGCAGGGGGGGCGAGCAGTACTTC. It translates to CATSSRGGEQYF.

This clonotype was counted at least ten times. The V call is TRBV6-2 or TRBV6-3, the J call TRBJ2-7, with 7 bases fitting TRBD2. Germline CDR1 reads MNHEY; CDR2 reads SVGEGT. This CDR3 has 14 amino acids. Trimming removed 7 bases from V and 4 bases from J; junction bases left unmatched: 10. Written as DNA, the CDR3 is TGTGCCAGCACCAAAGGACTAGATGATTACGAGCAGTACTTC. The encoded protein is CASTKGLDDYEQYF.

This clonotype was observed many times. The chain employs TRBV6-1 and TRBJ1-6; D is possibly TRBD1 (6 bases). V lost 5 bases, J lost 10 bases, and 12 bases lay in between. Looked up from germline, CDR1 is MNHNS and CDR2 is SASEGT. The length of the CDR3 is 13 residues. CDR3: CASSLGTGSPLHF. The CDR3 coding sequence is TGTGCCAGCAGTCTGGGAACAGGGTCACCCCTCCACTTT.

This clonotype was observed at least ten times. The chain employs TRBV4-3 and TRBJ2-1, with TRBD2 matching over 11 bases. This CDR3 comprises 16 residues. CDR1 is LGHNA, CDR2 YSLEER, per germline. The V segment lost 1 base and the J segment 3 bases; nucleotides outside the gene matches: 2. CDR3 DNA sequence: TGCGCCAGCAGCCAAGCCGGGACTAGCGGCTACAATGAGCAGTTCTTC. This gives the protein CASSQAGTSGYNEQFF.

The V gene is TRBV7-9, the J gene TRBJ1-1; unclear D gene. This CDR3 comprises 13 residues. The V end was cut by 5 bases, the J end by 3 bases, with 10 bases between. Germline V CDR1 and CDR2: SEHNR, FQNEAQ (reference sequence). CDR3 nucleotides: TGTGCCAGCAGCATGGACGGGTACACTGAAGCTTTCTTT. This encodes CASSMDGYTEAFF.

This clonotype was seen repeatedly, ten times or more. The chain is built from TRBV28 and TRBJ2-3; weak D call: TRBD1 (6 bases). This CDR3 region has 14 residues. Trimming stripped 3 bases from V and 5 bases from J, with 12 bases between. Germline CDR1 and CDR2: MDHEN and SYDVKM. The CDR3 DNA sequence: TGTGCCAGCAGTTTCAGGGGAGAGGTAGATACGCAGTATTTT. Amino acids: CASSFRGEVDTQYF.

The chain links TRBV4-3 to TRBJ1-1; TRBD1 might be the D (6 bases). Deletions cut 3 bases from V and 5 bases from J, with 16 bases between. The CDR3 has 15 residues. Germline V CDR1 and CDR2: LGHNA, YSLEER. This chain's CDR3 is CASSHPGPRGTEAFF. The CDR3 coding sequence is TGCGCCAGCAGCCACCCCGGACCGAGGGGGACTGAAGCTTTCTTT.

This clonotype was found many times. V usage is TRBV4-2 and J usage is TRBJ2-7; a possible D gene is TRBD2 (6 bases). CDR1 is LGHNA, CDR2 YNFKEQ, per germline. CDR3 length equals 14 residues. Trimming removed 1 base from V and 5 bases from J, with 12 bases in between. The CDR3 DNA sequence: TGTGCCAGCAGCCAAGGGAGGGAAAGGGACGAGCAGTACTTC. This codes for CASSQGRERDEQYF.

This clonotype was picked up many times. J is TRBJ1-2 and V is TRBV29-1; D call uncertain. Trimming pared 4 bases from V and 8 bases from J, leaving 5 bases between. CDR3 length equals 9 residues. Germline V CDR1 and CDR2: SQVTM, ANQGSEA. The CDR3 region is CSVGPGYTF. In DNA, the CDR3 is TGCAGCGTTGGGCCCGGCTACACCTTC.

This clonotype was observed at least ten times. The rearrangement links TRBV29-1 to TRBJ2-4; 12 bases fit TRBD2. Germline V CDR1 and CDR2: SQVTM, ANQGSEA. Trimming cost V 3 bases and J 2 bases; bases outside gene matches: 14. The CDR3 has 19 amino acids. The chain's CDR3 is CSVEGSLLLAGGTKNIQYF. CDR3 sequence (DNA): TGCAGCGTTGAGGGCAGCCTCTTACTAGCGGGAGGAACCAAAAACATTCAGTACTTC.

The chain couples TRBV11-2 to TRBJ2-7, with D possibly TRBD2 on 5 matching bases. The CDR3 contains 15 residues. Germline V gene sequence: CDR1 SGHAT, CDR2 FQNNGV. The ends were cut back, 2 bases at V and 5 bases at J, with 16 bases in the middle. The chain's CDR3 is CASSLTPRDSDEQYF. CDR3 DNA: TGTGCCAGCAGCTTAACCCCCCGGGATTCGGACGAGCAGTACTTC.

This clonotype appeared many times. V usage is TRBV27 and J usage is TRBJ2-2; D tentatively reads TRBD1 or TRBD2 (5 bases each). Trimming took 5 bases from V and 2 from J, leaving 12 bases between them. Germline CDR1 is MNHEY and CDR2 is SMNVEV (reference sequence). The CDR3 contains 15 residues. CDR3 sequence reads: CASSHSGSNTGELFF. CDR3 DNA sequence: TGTGCCAGCAGTCATTCAGGGAGTAACACCGGGGAGCTGTTTTTT.

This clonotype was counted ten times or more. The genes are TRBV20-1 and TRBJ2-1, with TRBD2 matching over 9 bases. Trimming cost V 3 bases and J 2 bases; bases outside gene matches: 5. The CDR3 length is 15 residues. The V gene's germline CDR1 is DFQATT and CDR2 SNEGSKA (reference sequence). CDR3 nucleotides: TGCAGTGCTAGTCGAGGCGGGAGGGCCTACAATGAGCAGTTCTTC. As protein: CSASRGGRAYNEQFF.

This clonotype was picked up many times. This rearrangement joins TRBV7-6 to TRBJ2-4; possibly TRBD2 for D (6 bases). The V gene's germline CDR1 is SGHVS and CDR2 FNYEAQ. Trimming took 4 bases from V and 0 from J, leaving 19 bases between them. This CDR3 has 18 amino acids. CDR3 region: CASSSAGRLALAKNIQYF. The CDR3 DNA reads TGTGCCAGCAGCTCCGCAGGGCGGCTAGCGCTAGCCAAAAACATTCAGTACTTC. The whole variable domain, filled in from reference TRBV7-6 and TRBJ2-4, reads GAGVSQSPRYKVTKRGQDVALRCDPISGHVSLYWYRQALGQGPEFLTYFNYEAQQDKSGLPNDRFSAERPEGSISTLTIQRTEQRDSAMYRCASSSAGRLALAKNIQYFGAGTRLSVL.